The rows below give T cell receptor beta chains drawn from one sample of a study of PD-L1 blockade in urothelial cancer. Measured with immunoSEQ multiplex PCR; TCRdb has only the in-frame clones, and not every one. This table holds around 86,000 clones, around 81% found once. The sample here was PBMCs, taken around atezolizumab (anti-PD-L1) treatment. The source of these receptors is a man aged 40-55 years with urothelial cancer. Both conserved end residues are part of each CDR3. D genes are given only for firm matches. Clone size is stated in some rows and not others, as once, few, many or a class when expanded.

D: .
V: TRBV11-2
size: .
J: TRBJ2-7
CDR3: CASSPLGHRLSYEQYF
DNA: TGTGCCAGCAGCCCCTTGGGACACCGTTTATCCTACGAGCAGTACTTC

D: .
V: TRBV4-1
size: few
J: TRBJ1-4
CDR3: CASSRWRNEKLFF
DNA: TGCGCCAGCAGCCGATGGAGGAATGAAAAACTGTTTTTT

D: .
V: TRBV19
size: .
J: TRBJ1-1
CDR3: CASSNYENTEAFF
DNA: TGTGCCAGTAGTAACTACGAGAACACTGAAGCTTTCTTT

D: TRBD1
V: TRBV6-5
size: .
J: TRBJ1-5
CDR3: CASSYQKGASQPQHF
DNA: TGTGCCAGCAGTTACCAAAAGGGGGCATCTCAGCCCCAGCATTTT

D: .
V: TRBV5-1
size: .
J: TRBJ1-1
CDR3: CASSWSPGDPEAFF
DNA: TGCGCCAGCAGCTGGAGTCCAGGGGATCCTGAAGCTTTCTTT

D: .
V: TRBV9
size: .
J: TRBJ2-1
CDR3: CASSDRTTNYYNEQFF
DNA: TGTGCCAGCAGCGATCGAACTACAAACTACTACAATGAGCAGTTCTTC

D: .
V: TRBV9
size: few
J: TRBJ2-3
CDR3: CASSVDLPSTDTQYF
DNA: TGTGCCAGCAGCGTAGACTTACCCAGCACAGATACGCAGTATTTT

D: TRBD2
V: TRBV2
size: .
J: TRBJ2-1
CDR3: CASNAGGMSGRSYNEQFF
DNA: TGTGCCAGCAACGCGGGGGGAATGAGCGGGAGGTCCTACAATGAGCAGTTCTTC

D: TRBD1
V: TRBV19
size: .
J: TRBJ1-1
CDR3: CASSINRLDRGNRWGMNTEAFF
DNA: TGTGCCAGTAGTATAAATCGGCTGGACAGGGGAAATCGGTGGGGGATGAACACTGAAGCTTTCTTT

D: TRBD1
V: TRBV4-1
size: .
J: TRBJ2-7
CDR3: CASSQNRGYEQYF
DNA: TGCGCCAGCAGCCAAAACAGGGGCTACGAGCAGTACTTC

D: .
V: TRBV28
size: few
J: TRBJ2-2
CDR3: CASSYNPGELFF
DNA: TGTGCCAGCAGTTACAACCCCGGGGAGCTGTTTTTT

D: TRBD1
V: TRBV6-1
size: .
J: TRBJ1-4
CDR3: CAAGGNEKLFF
DNA: TGTGCCGCAGGGGGGAACGAAAAACTGTTTTTT

D: TRBD2
V: TRBV4-2
size: once
J: TRBJ2-3
CDR3: CASSQTSGSTDTQYF
DNA: TGTGCCAGCAGCCAGACTAGCGGATCCACAGATACGCAGTATTTT

D: TRBD2
V: TRBV7-7
size: .
J: TRBJ2-1
CDR3: CASSPGLALGNEQFF
DNA: TGTGCTAGCAGTCCGGGACTAGCTCTTGGCAATGAGCAGTTCTTC

D: TRBD2
V: TRBV11-2
size: .
J: TRBJ2-2
CDR3: CASSPSGANTGELFF
DNA: TGTGCCAGCAGCCCTAGCGGGGCGAACACCGGGGAGCTGTTTTTT

D: TRBD2
V: TRBV27
size: .
J: TRBJ2-1
CDR3: CASSFGTSPPSSYNEQFF
DNA: TGTGCCAGCAGTTTTGGGACTAGCCCTCCCAGCTCCTACAATGAGCAGTTCTTC

D: .
V: TRBV30
size: .
J: TRBJ1-1
CDR3: CAWSPTGQPNTEAFF
DNA: TGTGCCTGGAGCCCCACCGGACAGCCGAACACTGAAGCTTTCTTT

D: .
V: TRBV15
size: few
J: TRBJ1-2
CDR3: CATSRDRGSTNYGYTF
DNA: TGTGCCACCAGCAGAGATAGGGGCAGCACTAACTATGGCTACACCTTC

D: TRBD1
V: TRBV28
size: .
J: TRBJ1-5
CDR3: CASSQTGAFNQPQHF
DNA: TGTGCCAGCAGTCAGACAGGGGCATTTAATCAGCCCCAGCATTTT

D: .
V: TRBV4-1
size: .
J: TRBJ2-5
CDR3: CASSQPARETQYF
DNA: TGCGCCAGCAGCCAACCCGCTAGGGAGACCCAGTACTTC

D: .
V: TRBV18
size: few
J: TRBJ2-5
CDR3: CASGSGHQETQYF
DNA: TGTGCCAGCGGATCGGGACATCAAGAGACCCAGTACTTC

D: .
V: TRBV29-1
size: .
J: TRBJ1-3
CDR3: CSVAVNPSSSGNTIYF
DNA: TGCAGCGTTGCGGTAAATCCTAGTAGCTCTGGAAACACCATATATTTT

D: TRBD1
V: TRBV18
size: few
J: TRBJ1-3
CDR3: CASSPRDRDSGNTIYF
DNA: TGTGCCAGCTCACCTAGGGACAGGGACTCTGGAAACACCATATATTTT

D: TRBD1
V: TRBV27
size: few
J: TRBJ1-1
CDR3: CASSSRAQGQGTWGTEAFF
DNA: TGTGCCAGCAGTTCAAGGGCCCAGGGACAGGGGACGTGGGGCACTGAAGCTTTCTTT

D: TRBD1
V: TRBV13
size: .
J: TRBJ1-1
CDR3: CASSLLGTGNEAFF
DNA: TGTGCCAGCAGCTTACTCGGGACAGGGAATGAAGCTTTCTTT

D: TRBD1
V: TRBV27
size: .
J: TRBJ1-4
CDR3: CASRGTGKVEKLFF
DNA: TGTGCCAGCAGGGGGACAGGGAAGGTAGAAAAACTGTTTTTT

D: TRBD1
V: TRBV2
size: .
J: TRBJ2-2
CDR3: CASRGQGAGELFF
DNA: TGTGCCAGCAGGGGACAGGGCGCCGGGGAGCTGTTTTTT

D: TRBD2
V: TRBV5-1
size: .
J: TRBJ2-3
CDR3: CASSLGPKQRETNTQYF
DNA: TGCGCCAGCAGCTTGGGCCCAAAGCAGCGGGAGACAAATACGCAGTATTTT

D: TRBD2
V: TRBV5-1
size: .
J: TRBJ2-2
CDR3: CASKEREFTGELFF
DNA: TGCGCCAGCAAAGAGCGGGAGTTCACCGGGGAGCTGTTTTTT

D: .
V: TRBV6-6
size: .
J: TRBJ2-7
CDR3: CASSSGDAYEQYF
DNA: TGTGCCAGCAGTTCAGGGGACGCCTACGAGCAGTACTTC

D: .
V: TRBV28
size: .
J: TRBJ1-5
CDR3: CASSQQGEIQPQHF
DNA: TGTGCCAGCAGTCAACAGGGCGAAATTCAGCCCCAGCATTTT

D: TRBD1
V: TRBV7-9
size: .
J: TRBJ1-5
CDR3: CASSLAIQGARQPQHF
DNA: TGTGCCAGCAGCTTAGCGATCCAGGGGGCAAGGCAGCCCCAGCATTTT

D: .
V: TRBV11-3
size: .
J: TRBJ2-1
CDR3: CASSPTYSYNEQFF
DNA: TGTGCCAGCAGCCCGACATACTCCTACAATGAGCAGTTCTTC